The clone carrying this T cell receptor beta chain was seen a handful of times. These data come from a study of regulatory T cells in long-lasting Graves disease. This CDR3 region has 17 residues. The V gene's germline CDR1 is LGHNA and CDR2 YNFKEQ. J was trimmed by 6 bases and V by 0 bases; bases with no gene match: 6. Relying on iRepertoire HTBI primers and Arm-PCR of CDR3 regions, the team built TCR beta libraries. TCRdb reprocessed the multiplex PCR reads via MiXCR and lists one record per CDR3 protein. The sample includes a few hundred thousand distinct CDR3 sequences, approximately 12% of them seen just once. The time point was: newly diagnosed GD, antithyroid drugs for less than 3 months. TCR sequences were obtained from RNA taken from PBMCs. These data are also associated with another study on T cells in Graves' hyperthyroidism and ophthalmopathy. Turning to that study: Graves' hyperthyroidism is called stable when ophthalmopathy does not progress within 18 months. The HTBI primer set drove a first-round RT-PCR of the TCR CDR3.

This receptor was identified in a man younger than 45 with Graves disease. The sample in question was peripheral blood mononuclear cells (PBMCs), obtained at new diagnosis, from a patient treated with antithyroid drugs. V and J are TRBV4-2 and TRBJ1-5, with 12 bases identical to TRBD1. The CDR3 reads CASSQDSWDRGPQPQHF. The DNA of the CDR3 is TGTGCCAGCAGCCAAGATTCTTGGGACAGGGGGCCTCAGCCCCAGCATTTT.